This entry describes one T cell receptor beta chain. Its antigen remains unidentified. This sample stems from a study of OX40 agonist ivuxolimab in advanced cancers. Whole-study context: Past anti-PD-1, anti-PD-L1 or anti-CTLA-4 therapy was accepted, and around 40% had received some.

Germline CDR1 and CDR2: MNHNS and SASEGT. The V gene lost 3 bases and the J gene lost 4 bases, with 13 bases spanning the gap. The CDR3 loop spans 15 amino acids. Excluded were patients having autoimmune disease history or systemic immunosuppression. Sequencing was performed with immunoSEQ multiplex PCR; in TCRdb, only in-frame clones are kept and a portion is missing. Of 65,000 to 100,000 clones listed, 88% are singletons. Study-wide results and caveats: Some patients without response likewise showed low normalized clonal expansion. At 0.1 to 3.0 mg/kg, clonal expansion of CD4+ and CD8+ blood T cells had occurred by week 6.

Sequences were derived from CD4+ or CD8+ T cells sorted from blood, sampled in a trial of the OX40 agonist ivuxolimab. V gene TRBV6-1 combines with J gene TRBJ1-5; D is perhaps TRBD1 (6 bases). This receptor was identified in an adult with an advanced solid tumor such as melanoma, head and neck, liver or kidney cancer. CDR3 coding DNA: TGTGCCAGCAGTGAGAGGGGGGAGGGGAATCAGCCCCAGCATTTT. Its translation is CASSERGEGNQPQHF.